This entry is about one TCR beta chain. The data stem from a study of cytomegalovirus exposure and HLA in healthy donors. Germline V gene data show CDR1 as SGHDT and CDR2 as YYEEEE. The CDR3 loop spans 13 amino acids. The V end was cut by 2 bases, the J end by 2 bases, with 7 bases between. Researchers ran the PCR with 60 Vbeta and 13 Jbeta primers. Using immunoSEQ multiplex PCR, the repertoire was profiled, and TCRdb retains in-frame clones only, with some absent. The data show roughly 100,000 clones, about 79% seen once. This receptor was obtained from a man in his sixties in good health and CMV-seropositive. The V and J genes are TRBV5-6 and TRBJ1-2; D ambiguous. Input material: PBMCs. The CDR3 DNA sequence: TGTGCCAGCAGCTTTGGGCAGAACTATGGCTACACCTTC. It translates to CASSFGQNYGYTF.